The 25 T cell receptor beta chains below come from one sample, sequenced in a study of blood T cell repertoires in COVID-19. Method: immunoSEQ multiplex PCR; TCRdb's copy keeps in-frame clones and lacks some. The table shows more than 250,000 clones, with almost 85% occurring only once. Sequencing was performed on peripheral blood. The receptors were sampled from a man aged 45 to 65 with active or convalescent COVID-19.

The chain joins TRBV3-1 (or the pseudogene TRBV3-2) to TRBJ1-5; TRBD1 matches at 7 bases. V lost 4 bases, J lost 7 bases, and 4 bases stayed unmatched. Germline CDR1 is LGHDT and CDR2 is YNNKEL (reference sequence). This CDR3 spans 13 amino acids. The chain's CDR3 is CASSRGGGQPQHF. In DNA form, the CDR3 reads TGTGCCAGCAGCCGAGGGGGCGGGCAGCCCCAGCATTTT.

The V and J genes are TRBV5-4 and TRBJ2-7; 8 bases are a match to TRBD1. With V trimmed by 2 bases and J by 0 bases, 4 bases remained unmatched. Germline V gene data show CDR1 as SGHNT and CDR2 as YYREEE (reference sequence). The CDR3 consists of 15 residues. This CDR3 is CASSFQGASSYEQYF. For the CDR3, the DNA is TGTGCCAGCAGCTTCCAGGGGGCCAGCTCCTACGAGCAGTACTTC.

J is TRBJ2-7 and V is TRBV5-5; perhaps TRBD2 as D (6 bases). The CDR3 totals 14 residues. Germline values: CDR1 SGHKS, CDR2 YYEKEE (reference sequence). The V end lost 5 bases, the J end lost 3 bases, and 15 bases lay between the germline ends. CDR3 DNA sequence: TGTGCCAGCAGGGCAGGACTAAGTGGCTACGAGCAGTACTTC. Amino acid sequence: CASRAGLSGYEQYF.

This clone was detected a few times. The chain carries TRBV7-8 and TRBJ2-5; D gene ambiguous. This CDR3 has 14 amino acids. CDR1 is SGHVS and CDR2 is FQNEAQ in the germline V gene. Trimming shortened V by 4 bases and J by 2 bases, and 11 bases separated the two germline ends. The CDR3 region has the DNA TGTGCCAGCAGCTCCACGGCCGGGCAAGAGACCCAGTACTTC. Translation: CASSSTAGQETQYF.

The chain links TRBV2 to TRBJ1-5, with D perhaps matching TRBD1 (5 bases). Germline loops: CDR1 SNHLY, CDR2 FYNNEI. Trimming cost V 7 bases and J 3 bases, with 10 bases left between them. The CDR3 is made up of 13 amino acids. The CDR3 DNA follows: TGTGCCAGCAAGCGGGGGTCCAATCAGCCCCAGCATTTT. Translation: CASKRGSNQPQHF.

The V gene is TRBV27, the J gene TRBJ2-2, with D perhaps TRBD1 (6 bases). Germline V gene lookup returns CDR1 MNHEY and CDR2 SMNVEV (reference sequence). Trimming shortened V by 6 bases and J by 0 bases, and 11 bases separated the two germline ends. CDR3 length equals 15 residues. In DNA form, the CDR3 reads TGTGCCAGCAGACAGGGTTCGACGAACACCGGGGAGCTGTTTTTT. Its protein product is CASRQGSTNTGELFF.

This chain uses TRBV7-9 with TRBJ2-7, with 8 positions matching TRBD2. V dropped 5 bases and J dropped 7; count of bases not matched to a gene: 25. Germline V gene sequence: CDR1 SEHNR, CDR2 FQNEAQ (reference sequence). The CDR3 consists of 19 residues. CDR3 loop: CASSPGGNSPFYLRSEQYF. The CDR3 DNA reads TGTGCCAGCAGCCCGGGGGGGAACTCCCCATTCTATCTACGGTCAGAGCAGTACTTC.

The chain employs TRBV6-5 and TRBJ1-2; maybe TRBD1 (5 bases). Trimming cost V 0 bases and J 6 bases, with 14 bases left between them. Germline V lookup: CDR1 MNHEY, CDR2 SVGAGI. This CDR3 comprises 15 residues. CDR3 amino acids: CASSYSTVQDNGYTF. The CDR3 nucleotides are TGTGCCAGCAGTTACTCGACAGTGCAGGACAATGGCTACACCTTC.

V usage is TRBV4-3 and J usage is TRBJ1-1; D is unclear. CDR3 length: 13 amino acids. The germline V gene has CDR1 LGHNA and CDR2 YSLEER. The V end lost 0 bases, the J end lost 11 bases, and 13 bases lay between the germline ends. The CDR3 protein is CASSQDRGLRAFF. CDR3 DNA sequence: TGCGCCAGCAGCCAAGATAGAGGGTTGAGGGCTTTCTTT.

The CDR3 bases are TGCGCCAGCAGCCTACGACCGGAGGGCTCTGGAAACACCATATATTTT. It specifies CASSLRPEGSGNTIYF. The chain is built from TRBV5-1 and TRBJ1-3, with D unresolved. CDR3 length: 16 residues. Germline CDR1 reads SGHRS; CDR2 reads YFSETQ. V was pared by 4 bases and J by 0 bases, with 14 bases between.

The rearrangement joins TRBV10-3 to TRBJ2-3, with TRBD2 matching 13 bases. This CDR3 is built from 15 residues. The V gene end was trimmed by 7 bases and the J gene end by 4 bases; junction bases not matched to a gene: 5. CDR1 is ENHRY and CDR2 is SYGVKD in the germline V gene. The CDR3 sequence is CAITIGLAGADTQYF. As DNA, the CDR3 is TGTGCCATCACCATAGGACTAGCGGGAGCAGATACGCAGTATTTT.

The genes are TRBV12-5 and TRBJ1-2; maybe TRBD1 (5 bases). V lost 4 bases to trimming and J lost 1 base, with 16 bases between them. The CDR3 runs 16 residues. In germline, CDR1 is LGHNT, CDR2 FRNRAP. The chain's CDR3 is CASGSTPGSLNYGYTF. CDR3 DNA: TGTGCTAGTGGTTCCACCCCAGGGTCTCTTAACTATGGCTACACCTTC.

This clone was picked up a small number of times. The genes are TRBV27 and TRBJ2-3; D unresolved. Germline CDR1 reads MNHEY; CDR2 reads SMNVEV (reference sequence). This CDR3 contains 12 residues. Trimming left V 5 bases short and J 6 bases short, with 9 bases between. The CDR3 nucleotides are TGTGCCAGCAGTCTCCCCCCTGATACGCAGTATTTT. It codes for CASSLPPDTQYF.

The J gene is TRBJ1-5, the V gene TRBV5-1; D unclear. V lost 4 bases, J lost 5 bases, and 13 bases lay in between. Germline loops: CDR1 SGHRS, CDR2 YFSETQ. CDR3 length: 14 amino acids. The CDR3 nucleotides read TGCGCCAGCAGCCTGGGAGTGGAGGATCAGCCCCAGCATTTT. Translating it yields CASSLGVEDQPQHF.

The chain uses TRBV6-6 and TRBJ2-1; a possible D gene is TRBD2 (5 bases). Trimming took off 2 bases at V and 4 bases at J, with 9 bases between the two ends. The CDR3 length is 14 residues. Germline CDR1 is MNHNY and CDR2 is SVGAGI (reference sequence). CDR3 nucleotides: TGTGCCAGCAGTTACGACTATTCTTACAATGAGCAGTTCTTC. Its protein is CASSYDYSYNEQFF.

The chain employs TRBV27 and TRBJ1-6; D is possibly TRBD1 (5 bases). The germline CDR1 and CDR2 sequences are MNHEY and SMNVEV (reference sequence). Trimming pared 10 bases from V and 8 bases from J, leaving 18 bases between. The CDR3 runs 14 residues. The CDR3 reads CAIRPGGRDSPLHF. The DNA for the CDR3 is TGTGCCATCCGGCCGGGGGGAAGGGATTCACCCCTCCACTTT.

The chain uses TRBV10-1 and TRBJ2-3; 8 nucleotides agree with TRBD1. The trim removed 6 bases at V and 4 bases at J, leaving 12 bases unmatched. CDR3 length: 16 residues. CDR1 is WNHNN, CDR2 SYGVQD, per germline (reference sequence). The CDR3: CASSDGGQEIPDTQYF. The CDR3 coding sequence is TGCGCCAGCAGCGATGGGGGACAGGAGATCCCAGATACGCAGTATTTT.

This clone was observed a single time. V gene TRBV29-1 combines with J gene TRBJ1-2, with 9 bases matching TRBD1. Germline values: CDR1 SQVTM, CDR2 ANQGSEA. The J segment lost 8 bases and the V segment lost 6 bases, leaving 13 bases of the junction unmatched. There are 14 residues in the CDR3. The CDR3 sequence is CSVGTGSGGGGYTF. CDR3 DNA sequence: TGCAGCGTGGGGACAGGGTCGGGAGGTGGGGGCTACACCTTC.

This chain uses TRBV29-1 with TRBJ2-1; D gene uncertain. CDR1 SQVTM and CDR2 ANQGSEA come from the germline V gene. The CDR3 is made up of 12 amino acids. Between the trimmed V and J ends, which lost 4 bases and 7 bases, there was a span of 11 bases. In nucleotides, the CDR3 is TGCAGCGTTGTGGTAGCACGGAATGAGCAGTTCTTC. Translated: CSVVVARNEQFF.

The V and J genes are TRBV30 and TRBJ1-1; TRBD1 matches 11 bases. The CDR3 consists of 14 residues. Trimming took 4 bases from V and 4 from J; bases not matched to a gene: 5. From germline, CDR1 is GTSNPN and CDR2 SVGIG (reference sequence). CDR3 sequence (DNA): TGTGCCTGGACTTGGGACAGGGGGTTCACTGAAGCTTTCTTT. Protein sequence: CAWTWDRGFTEAFF. The full variable domain, in which reference TRBV30 and TRBJ1-1 provide the parts outside the CDR3, is SQTIHQWPATLVQPVGSPLSLECTVEGTSNPNLYWYRQAAGRGLQLLFYSVGIGQISSEVPQNLSASRPQDRQFILSSKKLLLSDSGFYLCAWTWDRGFTEAFFGQGTRLTVV.

The V and J genes are TRBV6-2 or TRBV6-3 and TRBJ2-3; 7 bases agree with TRBD1. V gave up 1 base and J gave up 7 bases; unmatched junction bases: 5. The CDR3 length is 14 residues. Per germline, CDR1 MNHEY and CDR2 SVGEGT. The CDR3, as DNA: TGTGCCAGCAGTTACTTCCGACAGGGTCATACGCAGTATTTT. It is translated as CASSYFRQGHTQYF.

This sequence joins TRBV10-3 and TRBJ1-1; TRBD1 matches 7 bases. This CDR3 contains 13 residues. Germline loops: CDR1 ENHRY, CDR2 SYGVKD. V shed 11 bases, J shed 1 base, and the junction held 7 bases outside the gene matches. The CDR3 sequence is CAFSGTANTEAFF. CDR3 in DNA: TGTGCCTTTTCCGGGACAGCGAACACTGAAGCTTTCTTT.

The rearrangement joins TRBV9 to TRBJ1-3; D uncertain. Deletions cut 0 bases from V and 0 bases from J, with 7 bases between. This CDR3 spans 15 amino acids. The V gene's germline CDR1 is SGDLS and CDR2 YYNGEE. The CDR3 coding sequence is TGTGCCAGCAGCGTAGACAGCTTCTCTGGAAACACCATATATTTT. It yields the protein CASSVDSFSGNTIYF.

This sequence joins TRBV30 and TRBJ1-5, with TRBD1 identical over 12 bases. V trimming: 1 base; J trimming: 7 bases; junction bases outside the gene matches: 5. The CDR3 sequence is 15 residues long. Germline-derived CDR1 and CDR2 are GTSNPN and SVGIG (reference sequence). CDR3: CAWSAGTGGLQPQHF. CDR3 bases: TGTGCCTGGAGTGCCGGGACAGGGGGCCTACAGCCCCAGCATTTT.

This clone was observed once. V usage is TRBV14 and J usage is TRBJ2-1; maybe TRBD2 (6 bases). Looked up from germline, CDR1 is SGHDN and CDR2 is FVKESK. V lost 4 bases, J lost 0 bases, and 22 bases lay in between. This CDR3 is built from 19 residues. The CDR3 bases are TGTGCCAGCAGCCCCGATATAAGAGCGGGTGTTGGCTCCTACAATGAGCAGTTCTTC. The encoded protein is CASSPDIRAGVGSYNEQFF.